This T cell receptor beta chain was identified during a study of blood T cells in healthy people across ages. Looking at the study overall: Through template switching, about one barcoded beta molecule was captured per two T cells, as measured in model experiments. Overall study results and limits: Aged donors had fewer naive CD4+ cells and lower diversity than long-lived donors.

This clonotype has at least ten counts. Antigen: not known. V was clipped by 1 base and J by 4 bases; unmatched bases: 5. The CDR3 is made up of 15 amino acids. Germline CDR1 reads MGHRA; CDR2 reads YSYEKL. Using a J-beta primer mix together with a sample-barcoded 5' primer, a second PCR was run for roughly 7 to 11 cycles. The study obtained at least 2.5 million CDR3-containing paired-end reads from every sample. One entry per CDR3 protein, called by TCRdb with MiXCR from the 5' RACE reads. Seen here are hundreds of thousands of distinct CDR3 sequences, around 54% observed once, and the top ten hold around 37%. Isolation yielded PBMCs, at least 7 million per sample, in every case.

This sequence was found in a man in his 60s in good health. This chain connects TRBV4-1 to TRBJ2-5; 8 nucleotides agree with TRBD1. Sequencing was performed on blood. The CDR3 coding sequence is TGCGCCAGCAGCCAAGTCAGGGGACAGGCAGAGACCCAGTACTTC. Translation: CASSQVRGQAETQYF.